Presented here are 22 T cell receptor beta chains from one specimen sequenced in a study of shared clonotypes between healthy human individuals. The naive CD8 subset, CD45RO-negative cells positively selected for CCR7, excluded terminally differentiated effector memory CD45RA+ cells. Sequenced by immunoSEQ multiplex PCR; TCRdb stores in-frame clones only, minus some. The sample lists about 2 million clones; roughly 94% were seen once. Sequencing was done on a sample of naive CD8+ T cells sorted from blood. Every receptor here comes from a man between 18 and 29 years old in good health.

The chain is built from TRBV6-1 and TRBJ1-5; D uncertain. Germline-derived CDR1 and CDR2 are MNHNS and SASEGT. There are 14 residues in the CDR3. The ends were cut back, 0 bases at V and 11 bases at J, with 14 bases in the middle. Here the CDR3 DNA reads TGTGCCAGCAGTGAAGCGGCTTACTCCGGGGCCCAGCATTTT. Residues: CASSEAAYSGAQHF.

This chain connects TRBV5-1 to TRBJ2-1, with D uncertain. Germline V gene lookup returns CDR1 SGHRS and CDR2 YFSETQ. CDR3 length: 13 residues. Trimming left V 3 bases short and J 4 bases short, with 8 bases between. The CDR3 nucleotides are TGCGCCAGCAGCTCTGAGGTATACAATGAGCAGTTCTTC. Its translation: CASSSEVYNEQFF.

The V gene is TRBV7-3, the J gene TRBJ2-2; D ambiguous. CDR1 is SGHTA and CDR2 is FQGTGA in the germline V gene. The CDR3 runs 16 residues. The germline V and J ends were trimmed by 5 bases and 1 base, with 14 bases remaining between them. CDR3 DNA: TGTGCCAGCAGCCCCCGGACGGTGATGAACACCGGGGAGCTGTTTTTT. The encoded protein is CASSPRTVMNTGELFF.

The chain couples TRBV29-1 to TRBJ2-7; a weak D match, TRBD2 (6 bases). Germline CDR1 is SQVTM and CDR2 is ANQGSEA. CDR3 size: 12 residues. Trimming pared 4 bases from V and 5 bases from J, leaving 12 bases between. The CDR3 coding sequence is TGCAGCGTTGTTGGGGGGATGCACGAGCAGTACTTC. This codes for CSVVGGMHEQYF.

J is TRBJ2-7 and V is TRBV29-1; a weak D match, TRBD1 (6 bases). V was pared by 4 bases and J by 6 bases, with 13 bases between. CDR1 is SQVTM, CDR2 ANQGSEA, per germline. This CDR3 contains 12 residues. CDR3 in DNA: TGCAGCGTTGCTACACAGGGTGCCGAGCAGTACTTC. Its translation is CSVATQGAEQYF.

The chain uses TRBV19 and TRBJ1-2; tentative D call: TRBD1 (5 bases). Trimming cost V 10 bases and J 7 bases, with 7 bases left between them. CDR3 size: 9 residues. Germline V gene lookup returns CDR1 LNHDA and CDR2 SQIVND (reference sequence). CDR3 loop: CATGGGYTF. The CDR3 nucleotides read TGTGCCACTGGGGGTGGCTACACCTTC.

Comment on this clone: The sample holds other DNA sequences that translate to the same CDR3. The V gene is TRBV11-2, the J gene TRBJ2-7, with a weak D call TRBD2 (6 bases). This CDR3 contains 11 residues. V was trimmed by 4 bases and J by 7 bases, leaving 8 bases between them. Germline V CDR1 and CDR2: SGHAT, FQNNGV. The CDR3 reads CASSSGLEQYF. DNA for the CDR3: TGTGCCAGCAGCTCGGGACTGGAGCAGTACTTC.

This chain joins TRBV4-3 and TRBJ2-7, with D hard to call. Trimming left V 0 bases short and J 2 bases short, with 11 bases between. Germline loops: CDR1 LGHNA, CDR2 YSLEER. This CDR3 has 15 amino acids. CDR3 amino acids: CASSQEVGPPYEQYF. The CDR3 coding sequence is TGCGCCAGCAGCCAAGAGGTCGGACCCCCCTACGAGCAGTACTTC.

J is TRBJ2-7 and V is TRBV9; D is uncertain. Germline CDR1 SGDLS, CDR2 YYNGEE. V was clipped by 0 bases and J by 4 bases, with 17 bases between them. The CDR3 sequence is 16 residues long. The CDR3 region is CASSVDSGYLPYEQYF. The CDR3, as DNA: TGTGCCAGCAGCGTAGATTCAGGTTACCTACCTTACGAGCAGTACTTC.

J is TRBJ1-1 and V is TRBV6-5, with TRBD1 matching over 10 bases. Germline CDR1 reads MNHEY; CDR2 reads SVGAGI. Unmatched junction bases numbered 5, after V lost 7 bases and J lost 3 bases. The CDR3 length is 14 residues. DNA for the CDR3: TGTGCCAGCATTGGGGACAGGGGTTACACTGAAGCTTTCTTT. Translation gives CASIGDRGYTEAFF.

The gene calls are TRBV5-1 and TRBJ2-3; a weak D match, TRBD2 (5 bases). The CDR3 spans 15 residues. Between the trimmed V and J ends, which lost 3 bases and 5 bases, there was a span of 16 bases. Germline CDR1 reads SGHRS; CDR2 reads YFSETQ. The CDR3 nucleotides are TGCGCCAGCAGCTCTGCCAGTGAGGGCCTAGATACGCAGTATTTT. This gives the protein CASSSASEGLDTQYF.

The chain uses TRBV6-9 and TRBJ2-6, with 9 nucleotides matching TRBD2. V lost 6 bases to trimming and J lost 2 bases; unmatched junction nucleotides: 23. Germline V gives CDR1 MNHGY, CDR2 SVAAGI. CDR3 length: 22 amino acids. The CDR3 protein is CASRTRLAGEGQRSPGANVLTF. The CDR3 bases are TGTGCCAGCAGAACCCGTTTAGCGGGAGAGGGGCAGCGGTCCCCTGGGGCCAACGTCCTGACTTTC.

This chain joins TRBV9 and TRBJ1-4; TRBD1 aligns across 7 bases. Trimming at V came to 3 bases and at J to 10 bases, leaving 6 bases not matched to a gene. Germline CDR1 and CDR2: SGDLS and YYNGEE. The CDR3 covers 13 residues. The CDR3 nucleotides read TGTGCCAGCAGCGACCGACAGGGTGGAAAACTGTTTTTT. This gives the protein CASSDRQGGKLFF.

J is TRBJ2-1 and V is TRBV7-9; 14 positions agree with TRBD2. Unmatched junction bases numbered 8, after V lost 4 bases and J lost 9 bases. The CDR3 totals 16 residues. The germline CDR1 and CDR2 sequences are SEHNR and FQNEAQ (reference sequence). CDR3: CASSSPGTSGRPEQFF. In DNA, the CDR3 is TGTGCCAGCAGCTCCCCCGGGACTAGCGGGAGACCTGAGCAGTTCTTC.

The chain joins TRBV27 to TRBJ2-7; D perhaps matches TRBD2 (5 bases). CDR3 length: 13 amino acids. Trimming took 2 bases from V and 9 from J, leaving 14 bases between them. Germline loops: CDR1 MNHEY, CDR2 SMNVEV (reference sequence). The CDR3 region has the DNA TGTGCCAGCAGTTTAGACCCAGAGGGTCGGCAGTACTTC. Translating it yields CASSLDPEGRQYF.

The chain's CDR3 is CASSPGLAGGLNTGELFF. The CDR3 nucleotides are TGTGCCAGCAGCCCTGGACTAGCGGGAGGCCTGAACACCGGGGAGCTGTTTTTT. This rearrangement joins TRBV7-2 to TRBJ2-2, with TRBD2 identical over 14 bases. Germline assignment: CDR1 SGHTA and CDR2 FQGNSA. Unmatched junction bases numbered 6, after V lost 5 bases and J lost 1 base. This CDR3 spans 18 amino acids.

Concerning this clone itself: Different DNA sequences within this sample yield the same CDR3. As DNA, the CDR3 is TGTGCCAGCAGCTTAGTGGGCCTGGGGAACACTGAAGCTTTCTTT. Its protein is CASSLVGLGNTEAFF. V and J are TRBV7-9 and TRBJ1-1; unclear D gene. The CDR3 totals 15 residues. The ends were cut back, 1 base at V and 1 base at J, with 10 bases in the middle. The germline CDR1 and CDR2 sequences are SEHNR and FQNEAQ (reference sequence). Variable domain in full (rest from reference TRBV7-9 and TRBJ1-1): DTGVSQNPRHKITKRGQNVTFRCDPISEHNRLYWYRQTLGQGPEFLTYFQNEAQLEKSRLLSDRFSAERPKGSFSTLEIQRTEQGDSAMYLCASSLVGLGNTEAFFGQGTRLTVV.

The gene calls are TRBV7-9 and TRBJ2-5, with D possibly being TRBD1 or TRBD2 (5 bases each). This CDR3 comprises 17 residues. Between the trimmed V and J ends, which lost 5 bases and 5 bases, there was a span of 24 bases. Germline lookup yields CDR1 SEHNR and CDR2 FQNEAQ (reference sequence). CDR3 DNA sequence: TGTGCCAGCAGCCCCGGAGTCGGGGCTGCCCTTGGCGAGACCCAGTACTTC. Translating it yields CASSPGVGAALGETQYF.

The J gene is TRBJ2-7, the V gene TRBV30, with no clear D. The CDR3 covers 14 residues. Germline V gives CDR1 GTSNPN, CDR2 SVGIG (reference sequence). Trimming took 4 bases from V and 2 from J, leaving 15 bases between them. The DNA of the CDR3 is TGTGCCTGGACCTTAGCAGACGGTCCCTACGAGCAGTACTTC. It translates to CAWTLADGPYEQYF.

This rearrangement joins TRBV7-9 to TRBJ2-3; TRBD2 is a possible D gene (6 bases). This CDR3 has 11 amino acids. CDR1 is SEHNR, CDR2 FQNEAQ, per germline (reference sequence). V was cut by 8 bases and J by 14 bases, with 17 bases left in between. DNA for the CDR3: TGTGCCAGCGGTTACCGGGACTTCGGGTATTTT. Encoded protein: CASGYRDFGYF.

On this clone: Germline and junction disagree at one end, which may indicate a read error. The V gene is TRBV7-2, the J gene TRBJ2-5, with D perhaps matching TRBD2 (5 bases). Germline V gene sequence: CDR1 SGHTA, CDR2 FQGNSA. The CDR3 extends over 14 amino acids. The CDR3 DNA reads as TGTGCCAGCAGCCTAGCCCGAGTGGGGGAGACCCAGTACTTC. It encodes CASSLARVGETQYF. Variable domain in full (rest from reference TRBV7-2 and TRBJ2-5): GAGVSQSPSNKVTEKGKDVELRCDPISGHTALYWYRQSLGQGLEFLIYFQGNSAPDKSGLPSDRFSAERTGGSVSTLTIQRTQQEDSAVYLCASSLARVGETQYFGPGTRLLVL.

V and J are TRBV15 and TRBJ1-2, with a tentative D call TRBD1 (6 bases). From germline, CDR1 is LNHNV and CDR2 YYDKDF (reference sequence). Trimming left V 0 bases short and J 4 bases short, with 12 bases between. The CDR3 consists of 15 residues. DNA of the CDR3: TGTGCCACCAGCAGAGACCGTCAGACAGGCTATGGCTACACCTTC. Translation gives CATSRDRQTGYGYTF.